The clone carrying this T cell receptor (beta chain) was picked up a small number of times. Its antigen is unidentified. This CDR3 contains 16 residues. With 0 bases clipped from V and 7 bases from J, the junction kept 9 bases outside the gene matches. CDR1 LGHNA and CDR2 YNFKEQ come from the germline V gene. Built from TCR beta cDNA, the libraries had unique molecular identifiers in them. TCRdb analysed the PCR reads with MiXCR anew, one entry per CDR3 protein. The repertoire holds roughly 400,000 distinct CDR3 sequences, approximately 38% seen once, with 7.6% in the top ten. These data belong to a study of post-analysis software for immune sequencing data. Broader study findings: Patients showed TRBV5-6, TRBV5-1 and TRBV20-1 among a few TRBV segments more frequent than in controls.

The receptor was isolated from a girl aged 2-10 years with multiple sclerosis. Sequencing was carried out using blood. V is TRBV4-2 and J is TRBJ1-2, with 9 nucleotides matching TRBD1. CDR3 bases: TGTGCCAGCAGCCAAGAGCTAGGGACAGGGCGGGGTGGCTACACCTTC. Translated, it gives CASSQELGTGRGGYTF.